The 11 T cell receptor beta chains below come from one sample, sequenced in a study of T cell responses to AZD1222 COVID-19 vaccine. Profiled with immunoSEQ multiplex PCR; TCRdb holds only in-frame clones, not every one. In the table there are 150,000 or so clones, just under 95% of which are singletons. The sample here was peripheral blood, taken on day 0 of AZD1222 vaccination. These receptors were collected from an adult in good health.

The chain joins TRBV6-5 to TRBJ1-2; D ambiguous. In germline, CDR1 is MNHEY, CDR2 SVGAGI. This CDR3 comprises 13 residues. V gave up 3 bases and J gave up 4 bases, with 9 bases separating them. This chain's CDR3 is CASSYRNSYGYTF. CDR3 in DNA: TGTGCCAGCAGTTATAGGAATAGCTATGGCTACACCTTC.

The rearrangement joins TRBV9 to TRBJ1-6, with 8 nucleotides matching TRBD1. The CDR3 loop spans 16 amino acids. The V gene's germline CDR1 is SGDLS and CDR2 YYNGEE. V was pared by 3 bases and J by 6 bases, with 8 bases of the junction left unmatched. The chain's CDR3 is CASSAQGQAFNSPLHF. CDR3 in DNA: TGTGCCAGCAGCGCCCAGGGACAGGCCTTTAATTCACCCCTCCACTTT.

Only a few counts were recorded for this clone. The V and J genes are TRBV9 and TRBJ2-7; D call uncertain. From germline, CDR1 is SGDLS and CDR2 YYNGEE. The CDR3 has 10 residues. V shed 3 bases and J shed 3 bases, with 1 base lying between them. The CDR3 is CASSDYEQYF. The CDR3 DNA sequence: TGTGCCAGCAGCGACTACGAGCAGTACTTC.

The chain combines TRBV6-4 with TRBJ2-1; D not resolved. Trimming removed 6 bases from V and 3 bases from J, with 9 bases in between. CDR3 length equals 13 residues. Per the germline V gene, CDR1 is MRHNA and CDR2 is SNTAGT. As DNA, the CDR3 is TGTGCCAGCAGCCAAGGCCGCTACAATGAGCAGTTCTTC. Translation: CASSQGRYNEQFF.

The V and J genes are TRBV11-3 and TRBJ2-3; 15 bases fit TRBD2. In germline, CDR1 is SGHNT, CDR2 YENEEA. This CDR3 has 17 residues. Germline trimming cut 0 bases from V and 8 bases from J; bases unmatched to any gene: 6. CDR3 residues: CASSLEAGLAGGGTQYF. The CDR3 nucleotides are TGTGCCAGCAGCTTAGAAGCGGGACTAGCGGGAGGAGGTACGCAGTATTTT.

CDR3 sequence: CATSDFSGTDYNEQFF. CDR3 nucleotides: TGTGCCACCAGTGATTTTTCCGGGACGGACTACAATGAGCAGTTCTTC. The chain employs TRBV24-1 and TRBJ2-1; either TRBD1 or TRBD2 may fit D (5 bases each). CDR1 is KGHDR and CDR2 is SFDVKD in the germline V gene. V was cut by 1 base and J by 3 bases, with 12 bases left in between. This CDR3 is 16 amino acids long.

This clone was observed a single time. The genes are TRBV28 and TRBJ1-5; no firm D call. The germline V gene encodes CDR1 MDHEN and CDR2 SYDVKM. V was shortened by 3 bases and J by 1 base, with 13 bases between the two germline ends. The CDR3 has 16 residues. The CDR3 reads CASSLSGILSNQPQHF. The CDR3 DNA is TGTGCCAGCAGTTTGAGCGGCATCTTAAGCAATCAGCCCCAGCATTTT.

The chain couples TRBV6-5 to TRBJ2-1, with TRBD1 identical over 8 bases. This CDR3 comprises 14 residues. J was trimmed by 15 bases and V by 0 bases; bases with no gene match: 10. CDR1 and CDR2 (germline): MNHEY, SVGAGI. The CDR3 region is CASSYSPGAGGSFF. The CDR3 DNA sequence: TGTGCCAGCAGTTACTCCCCCGGGGCAGGGGGCTCGTTCTTC.

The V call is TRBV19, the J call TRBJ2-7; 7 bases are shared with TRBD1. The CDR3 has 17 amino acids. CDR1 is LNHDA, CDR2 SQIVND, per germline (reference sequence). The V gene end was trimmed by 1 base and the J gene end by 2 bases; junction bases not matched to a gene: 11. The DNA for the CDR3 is TGTGCCAGTAGTATAGCCCTACCGACAGGGTGGCCCTACGAGCAGTACTTC. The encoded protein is CASSIALPTGWPYEQYF.

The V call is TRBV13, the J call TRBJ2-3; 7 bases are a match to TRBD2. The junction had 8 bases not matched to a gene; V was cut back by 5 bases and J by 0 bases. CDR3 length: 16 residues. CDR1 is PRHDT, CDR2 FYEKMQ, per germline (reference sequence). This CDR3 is CASSPQGGGSTDTQYF. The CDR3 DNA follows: TGTGCCAGCAGCCCTCAGGGCGGGGGAAGCACAGATACGCAGTATTTT.

The CDR3 sequence is CASSSTTSGRPNEQFF. The DNA of the CDR3 is TGTGCCAGCAGCAGCACGACTAGCGGGAGACCCAATGAGCAGTTCTTC. The rearrangement links TRBV5-6 to TRBJ2-1; 12 bases agree with TRBD2. CDR3 length: 16 amino acids. J was trimmed by 6 bases and V by 4 bases; bases with no gene match: 8. The germline V gene encodes CDR1 SGHDT and CDR2 YYEEEE.